This T cell receptor beta chain was retrieved from a study of blood T cell repertoires in COVID-19. As for the study in general: Sources were T cells, B-cell-depleted T cells, or PBMCs; the material itself was cDNA or gDNA.

This clone has a single count. Sequencing was performed with immunoSEQ multiplex PCR; in TCRdb, only in-frame clones are kept and a portion is missing. The profile shows under 200,000 clones, 80% to 90% of them singletons. With 0 bases removed from V and 2 bases from J, the gap between germline ends came to 7 bases. This CDR3 comprises 14 residues. Germline V gene data show CDR1 as LGHNA and CDR2 as YNFKEQ. Source material: peripheral blood. The origin of this receptor is a woman in her seventies with acute or convalescent COVID-19. The chain combines TRBV4-2 with TRBJ1-2; D is uncertain. The CDR3 nucleotides read TGTGCCAGCAGCCAAGATACATACAACTATGGCTACACCTTC. Its protein is CASSQDTYNYGYTF.